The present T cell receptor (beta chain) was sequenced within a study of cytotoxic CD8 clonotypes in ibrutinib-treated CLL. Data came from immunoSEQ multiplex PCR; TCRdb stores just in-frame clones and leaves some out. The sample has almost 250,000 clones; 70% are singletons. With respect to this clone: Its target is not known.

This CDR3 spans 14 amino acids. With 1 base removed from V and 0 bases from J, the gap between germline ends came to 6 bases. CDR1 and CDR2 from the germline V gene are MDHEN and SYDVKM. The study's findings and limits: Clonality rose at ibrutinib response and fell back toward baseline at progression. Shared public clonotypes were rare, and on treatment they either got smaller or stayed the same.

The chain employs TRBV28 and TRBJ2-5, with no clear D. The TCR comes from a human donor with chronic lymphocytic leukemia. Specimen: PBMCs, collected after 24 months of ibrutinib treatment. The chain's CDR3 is CASSLSGYQETQYF. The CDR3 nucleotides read TGTGCCAGCAGTTTATCCGGGTACCAAGAGACCCAGTACTTC.